A selection of T cell receptor beta chains follows, all from one sample in a study of T cells after yellow fever vaccination. Via MiXCR, TCRdb re-called the 5' RACE reads, giving one row per CDR3 protein. The sample has a few hundred thousand distinct CDR3 sequences, about 8.7% seen once; the top ten hold over 15%. The sample in question was PBMCs, obtained on the day of the first yellow fever vaccination. These receptors came from a man between 18 and 29 years old who received the YFV17D yellow fever vaccine. CDR3s include the opening cysteine and the closing phenylalanine or tryptophan. The D gene is left open where the match is weak. Some rows mark clone size as missing; the rest say once, few, many or name a class of expanded clone.

NA	NA	TRBJ2-5	13	TRBV5-1	TGCGCCAGCAGCTCTGGCGGCCCGAGTCCCCAGTACTTC	CASSSGGPSPQYF
NA	NA	TRBJ1-3	15	TRBV4-3	TGCGCCAGCAGCCAAGATGGAAGTTCTGGAAACACCATACATTTT	CASSQDGSSGNTIHF
NA	NA	TRBJ1-1	15	TRBV7-9	TGTGCCAGCAGCTTAGCTGGCGGGGCCGGCACTGAAGCTTTCTTT	CASSLAGGAGTEAFF
NA	many	TRBJ2-5	14	TRBV5-1	TGCGCCAGCAGCGTCGACCTAAACCAAGAGACCCAGTACTTC	CASSVDLNQETQYF
NA	NA	TRBJ1-3	19	TRBV12-3/TRBV12-4	TGTGCCAGCGGCCCGGACAGCGCTAGCGCTTCTTTCTCTGGAAACACCATATATTTT	CASGPDSASASFSGNTIYF
NA	many	TRBJ2-1	13	TRBV12-3/TRBV12-4	TGTGCCAGCAGTTTCTCCAGGGGAAGTGAGCAGTTCTTC	CASSFSRGSEQFF
NA	many	TRBJ2-1	13	TRBV29-1	TGCAGCGTTGAGACCCAGGGGAGCAATGAGCAGTTCTTC	CSVETQGSNEQFF
TRBD2	NA	TRBJ2-3	16	TRBV4-3	TGCGCCAGCAGCCAGAGAGCGGGGGACCTACTCGCTACGCAGTATTTT	CASSQRAGDLLATQYF
TRBD1	few	TRBJ1-6	17	TRBV4-3	TGCGCCAGCAGCTATGACAGGGGAGGTTCCTATAATTCACCCCTCCACTTT	CASSYDRGGSYNSPLHF
NA	many	TRBJ1-2	14	TRBV7-2	TGTGCCAGCAGCCCGTGGGGCGGGGACTATGGCTACACCTTC	CASSPWGGDYGYTF
NA	many	TRBJ1-5	12	TRBV6-2/TRBV6-3	TGTGCCAGCAGTAGACAGGATCAGCCCCAGCATTTT	CASSRQDQPQHF
NA	NA	TRBJ2-1	14	TRBV7-2	TGTGCCAGCAGCTTAGCGAGGACGGACAATGAGCAGTTCTTC	CASSLARTDNEQFF
NA	once	TRBJ1-3	13	TRBV4-3	TGCGCCAGCAGCCAAGTGAGGCCAGACACCATATATTTT	CASSQVRPDTIYF
TRBD2	NA	TRBJ2-1	15	TRBV19	TGTGCCAGTACCTGGACTAGCGGGGAATACAATGAGCAGTTCTTC	CASTWTSGEYNEQFF
TRBD2	NA	TRBJ2-3	18	TRBV20-1	TGCAGTGCTAGAGGATCATCGGGACTAGCGGGCACCGCAGATACGCAGTATTTT	CSARGSSGLAGTADTQYF
NA	few	TRBJ2-1	14	TRBV11-2	TGTGCCAGCAGCGACCTAATCCCAGGCAATGAGCAGTTCTTC	CASSDLIPGNEQFF
NA	NA	TRBJ1-1	14	TRBV4-2	TGTGCCAGCAGCCAAGCGGTAGGGGGCACTGAAGCTTTCTTT	CASSQAVGGTEAFF
NA	many	TRBJ2-3	12	TRBV28	TGTGCCAGCAGTTTGGGGGGTCCTACGCAGTATTTT	CASSLGGPTQYF
NA	NA	TRBJ2-1	12	TRBV25-1	TGTGCCAGCAGTGAATTAGAGGGAGGTCAGTTCTTC	CASSELEGGQFF
NA	NA	TRBJ1-3	15	TRBV6-5	TGTGCCAGCAGTTACTCAGGGGGCTCTGGAAACACCATATATTTT	CASSYSGGSGNTIYF
NA	many	TRBJ1-1	16	TRBV7-9	TGTGCCAGCAGCTTAGGTGTTAAGGGGATGAACACTGAAGCTTTCTTT	CASSLGVKGMNTEAFF
TRBD1	few	TRBJ1-5	16	TRBV4-2	TGTGCCAGCAGCCTTTCCCGGACAGGGAGCAATCAGCCCCAGCATTTT	CASSLSRTGSNQPQHF
NA	NA	TRBJ1-5	17	TRBV6-2/TRBV6-3	TGTGCCAGCAGTTACCAACAGGGACATTATAGCAATCAGCCCCAGCATTTT	CASSYQQGHYSNQPQHF
TRBD2	NA	TRBJ2-5	15	TRBV9	TGTGCCAGCAGCGTAGGTGGGGTAGCGGGAGAGACCCAGTACTTC	CASSVGGVAGETQYF
NA	few	TRBJ1-2	16	TRBV7-2	TGTGCCAGCAGCTTAGCCCTCCGGGGTAATAACTATGGCTACACCTTC	CASSLALRGNNYGYTF
NA	NA	TRBJ2-1	17	TRBV5-1	TGCGCCAGCAGCTTGTTGGCAGGGGATATGGGGGCCAATGAGCAGTTCTTC	CASSLLAGDMGANEQFF
TRBD1	few	TRBJ1-5	16	TRBV4-3	TGCGCCAGCAGCCAAGGTCTGGGGACAGGGAATCAGCCCCAGCATTTT	CASSQGLGTGNQPQHF
NA	few	TRBJ1-1	15	TRBV5-6	TGTGCCAGCAGATCCCTCCCGCAGTCTAACACTGAAGCTTTCTTT	CASRSLPQSNTEAFF
NA	NA	TRBJ2-1	18	TRBV11-2	TGTGCCACCAGGAGGCTTTCGGCACAAAAGGGGATTTACAATGAGCAGTTCTTC	CATRRLSAQKGIYNEQFF
NA	few	TRBJ2-1	16	TRBV5-6	TGTGCCAGCAGCTTGGCCTTCGGTTCCGTATACAATGAGCAGTTCTTC	CASSLAFGSVYNEQFF
TRBD2	few	TRBJ2-3	18	TRBV5-6	TGTGCCAGCAGCTTGGTGTACGGGGGGGATTCTAGCACAGATACGCAGTATTTT	CASSLVYGGDSSTDTQYF
TRBD1	many	TRBJ2-1	13	TRBV5-1	TGCGCCAGCAGCGCGCCGGACAGGGGCAATTACTTCTTC	CASSAPDRGNYFF
NA	few	TRBJ2-2	16	TRBV4-1	TGCGCCAGCAGCCAAGACCCAGGTGTGAACACCGGGGAGCTGTTTTTT	CASSQDPGVNTGELFF
NA	many	TRBJ1-1	13	TRBV10-3	TGTGCCATCAGGTTAAGTATGAACACTGAAGCTTTCTTT	CAIRLSMNTEAFF
TRBD1	many	TRBJ2-7	14	TRBV5-1	TGCGCCAGCAGCTCACAGGGGGCGGGCTACGAGCAGTACTTC	CASSSQGAGYEQYF
NA	NA	TRBJ1-1	12	TRBV12-3/TRBV12-4	TGTGCCAGCAGAGGGTGGTCCACTGAAGCTTTCTTT	CASRGWSTEAFF
NA	many	TRBJ2-1	11	TRBV4-2	TGTGCCAGCAGGTCGAGCTATGAGCAGTTCTTC	CASRSSYEQFF
TRBD2	NA	TRBJ2-7	13	TRBV7-9	TGTGCCAGCAGCCCTGGACTAGTCCACGAGCAGTACTTC	CASSPGLVHEQYF
TRBD1	few	TRBJ2-2	15	TRBV5-1	TGCGCCAGCAGCTTGATGGCAGGGGGCGGCGGGGAGCTGTTTTTT	CASSLMAGGGGELFF
NA	many	TRBJ2-5	13	TRBV27	TGTGCCAGCAGTTGGTCAGGGTCAAGGACCCAGTACTTC	CASSWSGSRTQYF
TRBD1	NA	TRBJ2-1	15	TRBV29-1	TGCAGCGTTGTAGGGGGCAGGGGGACCTACAATGAGCAGTTCTTC	CSVVGGRGTYNEQFF
NA	few	TRBJ2-3	13	TRBV11-2	TGTGCCAGCAGCTTACCGGCAGAGATTACGCAGTATTTT	CASSLPAEITQYF
NA	NA	TRBJ2-1	14	TRBV20-1	TGCAGTGCTACGCCGGGGCCTCTTGGCAATGAGCAGTTCTTC	CSATPGPLGNEQFF
NA	NA	TRBJ1-2	14	TRBV6-1	TGTGCCAGCAGCCAGAGAGGTGCTGGGTATGGCTACACCTTC	CASSQRGAGYGYTF
NA	many	TRBJ2-2	12	TRBV2	TGTGCCAGCATTCTGGATGGCGGGGAGCTGTTTTTT	CASILDGGELFF
TRBD2	NA	TRBJ2-3	17	TRBV6-5	TGTGCCAGCAGTTACCTTTCTAGCGGGGGGCCAAAAGATACGCAGTATTTT	CASSYLSSGGPKDTQYF
TRBD1	NA	TRBJ1-2	14	TRBV27	TGTGCCAGTACCATGACAGGGTCTAACTATGGCTACACCTTC	CASTMTGSNYGYTF
NA	NA	TRBJ2-6	21	TRBV4-1	TGCGCCAGCAGCCAAGATATGGCGATTGGGCTAGCGCACACTGGGGCCAACGTCCTGACTTTC	CASSQDMAIGLAHTGANVLTF
NA	few	TRBJ2-5	13	TRBV12-5	TGTGCTAGTGGTCCGATTGGTGGAGAGACCCAGTACTTC	CASGPIGGETQYF
NA	many	TRBJ1-2	13	TRBV6-1	TGTGCCAGCAGCCTACAGGGATCAGGCGGCTACACCTTC	CASSLQGSGGYTF
NA	NA	TRBJ1-1	11	TRBV12-3/TRBV12-4	TGTGCCAGCAGTCAGTCCATCGAAGCTTTCTTT	CASSQSIEAFF
TRBD2	NA	TRBJ2-1	15	TRBV30	TGTGCCGGGCCCCGAGCGGGGGCCCCGGGCAATGAGCAGTTCTTC	CAGPRAGAPGNEQFF
NA	few	TRBJ2-3	16	TRBV7-2	TGTGCCAGCAGCTTGCGGGGAGTGATCGATGGGGATACGCAGTATTTT	CASSLRGVIDGDTQYF
NA	NA	TRBJ1-5	16	TRBV6-2/TRBV6-3	TGTGCCAGCAGCCTCCCCGGGGGGGGGCAAGATCAGCCCCAGCATTTT	CASSLPGGGQDQPQHF
NA	few	TRBJ2-1	15	TRBV6-2/TRBV6-3	TGTGCCAGCAAAAACGGGGGGACAGCATACAATGAGCAGTTCTTC	CASKNGGTAYNEQFF
TRBD2	NA	TRBJ2-7	12	TRBV2	TGTGCCAGCACTCGGGACTACGGGGAGCAGTACTTC	CASTRDYGEQYF
TRBD1	many	TRBJ2-5	16	TRBV20-1	TGCAGTGCTAGAGGCGGACAGGACTTCTCCCAAGAGACCCAGTACTTC	CSARGGQDFSQETQYF